The 9 T cell receptor beta chains in this list originate from one sample, sequenced in a study of blood T cell repertoires in COVID-19. Assay: immunoSEQ multiplex PCR; the TCRdb copy retains only in-frame clones and omits some. The sample has over 200,000 clones, roughly 87% seen once; the top ten hold 0.7%. Specimen: peripheral blood. The receptors derive from a human donor in a cohort sampled during active COVID-19.

V gene TRBV18 combines with J gene TRBJ2-7; 8 bases agree with TRBD1. The V and J ends lost 3 bases and 4 bases, in that order; junction bases with no gene match: 11. Germline loops: CDR1 KGHSH, CDR2 LQKENI. This CDR3 is 16 amino acids long. CDR3 residues: CASSPTAPQGVYEQYF. In DNA form, the CDR3 reads TGTGCCAGCTCACCTACTGCACCACAGGGGGTATACGAGCAGTACTTC.

J is TRBJ1-2 and V is TRBV7-6; 7 bases map to TRBD1. The V segment lost 1 base and the J segment 4 bases; nucleotides outside the gene matches: 6. From germline, CDR1 is SGHVS and CDR2 FNYEAQ. The CDR3 consists of 15 residues. DNA for the CDR3: TGTGCCAGCAGCTTAGACCGGGACAGCCTCTATGGCTACACCTTC. This translates into CASSLDRDSLYGYTF.

Concerning this clone itself: Compared with germline, one end of the junction differs, possibly owing to a read error. The chain combines TRBV3-1 (or the pseudogene TRBV3-2) with TRBJ1-2; 12 nucleotides align to TRBD1. Germline lookup yields CDR1 LGHDT and CDR2 YNNKEL (reference sequence). The CDR3 is 15 amino acids. Written as DNA, the CDR3 is TGTGCCCGCAGCCCCCGGGACAGGGGGCTGCGGGGCTACACCTTC. This gives the protein CARSPRDRGLRGYTF.

V and J are TRBV5-1 and TRBJ2-3, with D possibly TRBD1 on 6 matching bases. V was cut by 6 bases and J by 6 bases, with 20 bases left in between. Germline V gene lookup returns CDR1 SGHRS and CDR2 YFSETQ. CDR3 length: 15 amino acids. In DNA, the CDR3 is TGCGCCAGCACCCTCTTGACAGGCCCCGGGGATACGCAGTATTTT. It encodes CASTLLTGPGDTQYF.

The chain combines TRBV19 with TRBJ2-7; 8 nucleotides line up with TRBD1. Germline-derived CDR1 and CDR2 are LNHDA and SQIVND (reference sequence). The CDR3 runs to 15 residues. V lost 3 bases to trimming and J lost 3 bases; unmatched junction nucleotides: 7. The CDR3 DNA is TGTGCCAGTAGTATTAGCTTAGACAGGGGCTACGAGCAGTACTTC. It yields the protein CASSISLDRGYEQYF.

V gene TRBV19 combines with J gene TRBJ1-2; 8 bases match TRBD1. From germline, CDR1 is LNHDA and CDR2 SQIVND (reference sequence). V shed 3 bases and J 3 bases; nucleotides not matched to a gene: 18. This CDR3 region has 19 residues. CDR3 sequence reads: CASSIGRSYQGASDYGYTF. CDR3 sequence (DNA): TGTGCCAGTAGTATCGGCCGGTCCTACCAGGGGGCGTCTGACTATGGCTACACCTTC.

The V and J genes are TRBV5-1 and TRBJ2-7; a possible D gene is TRBD2 (6 bases). CDR3 size: 17 residues. V dropped 1 base and J dropped 5 bases, with 22 bases sitting between them. CDR1 SGHRS and CDR2 YFSETQ come from the germline V gene. The CDR3: CASSLTGGPPGVDEQYF. The CDR3 region has the DNA TGCGCCAGCAGCTTGACCGGAGGGCCCCCGGGCGTTGACGAGCAGTACTTC.

V is TRBV19 and J is TRBJ2-7; 7 bases map to TRBD2. V trimming: 3 bases; J trimming: 4 bases; junction bases outside the gene matches: 9. Looked up from germline, CDR1 is LNHDA and CDR2 is SQIVND (reference sequence). The CDR3 covers 15 residues. The CDR3 DNA reads TGTGCCAGTAGTATCGGTGGGACTAATGCTTACGAGCAGTACTTC. Translation gives CASSIGGTNAYEQYF. Complete variable domain (other parts from reference TRBV19 and TRBJ2-7): DGGITQSPKYLFRKEGQNVTLSCEQNLNHDAMYWYRQDPGQGLRLIYYSQIVNDFQKGDIAEGYSVSREKKESFPLTVTSAQKNPTAFYLCASSIGGTNAYEQYFGPGTRLTVT.

The count of this clone is one. The V call is TRBV29-1, the J call TRBJ2-7; 8 bases agree with TRBD1. The germline V gene encodes CDR1 SQVTM and CDR2 ANQGSEA. The V segment lost 0 bases and the J segment 0 bases; nucleotides outside the gene matches: 4. This CDR3 contains 15 residues. Here the CDR3 reads CSVEDFGTGSYEQYF. As DNA, the CDR3 is TGCAGCGTTGAAGATTTCGGGACAGGCTCCTACGAGCAGTACTTC.